The 3 T cell receptor beta chains in this list originate from one sample, sequenced in a study of cytomegalovirus exposure and HLA in healthy donors. The PCR made use of 60 Vbeta and 13 Jbeta primers. Profiling relied on immunoSEQ multiplex PCR, and the TCRdb table lists in-frame clones only, not all of them. The top ten clones hold roughly 3% of a sample with more than 130,000 clones, 78% of them seen once. Material for sequencing was PBMCs. These receptors came from a male donor in good health and CMV-seronegative.

This sequence joins TRBV10-3 and TRBJ1-5; D is ambiguous. V was shortened by 11 bases and J by 4 bases, with 15 bases between the two germline ends. CDR1 is ENHRY, CDR2 SYGVKD, per germline. The CDR3 has 13 residues. CDR3 DNA: TGTGCCTCGCAACGGGGAGGGAATCAGCCCCAGCATTTT. This codes for CASQRGGNQPQHF.

The gene calls are TRBV5-6 and TRBJ1-1; D is uncertain. The V gene lost 1 base and the J gene lost 6 bases, with 7 bases spanning the gap. The CDR3 is 12 residues long. Germline V lookup: CDR1 SGHDT, CDR2 YYEEEE. The CDR3 DNA reads TGTGCCAGCAGCTTGACGCCAGCTGAAGCTTTCTTT. This encodes CASSLTPAEAFF. The whole variable domain, remainder taken from reference TRBV5-6 and TRBJ1-1, is DAGVTQSPTHLIKTRGQQVTLRCSPKSGHDTVSWYQQALGQGPQFIFQYYEEEERQRGNFPDRFSGHQFPNYSSELNVNALLLGDSALYLCASSLTPAEAFFGQGTRLTVV.

The V and J genes are TRBV10-3 and TRBJ1-2; D is ambiguous. Per the germline V gene, CDR1 is ENHRY and CDR2 is SYGVKD. V was clipped by 4 bases and J by 7 bases, with 16 bases between them. The CDR3 consists of 14 residues. In nucleotides, the CDR3 is TGTGCCATCAGTGGCGGTCCGAGGTCCCGTGGCTACACCTTC. Translation gives CAISGGPRSRGYTF.